A single sample gave rise to the 14 T cell receptor beta chains below, sequenced in a study of blood T cell repertoires in COVID-19. Profiled with immunoSEQ multiplex PCR; TCRdb holds only in-frame clones, not every one. The sample consists of under 200,000 clones, 86% of them appearing once. The specimen sequenced was PBMCs or T cells enriched from blood (not recorded which). The receptors stem from a man between 40 and 49 years old with acute COVID-19.

The chain uses TRBV7-9 and TRBJ2-1; the D gene is possibly TRBD1 (6 bases). This CDR3 spans 14 amino acids. With 7 bases removed from V and 6 bases from J, the gap between germline ends came to 16 bases. Germline CDR1 reads SEHNR; CDR2 reads FQNEAQ (reference sequence). The CDR3 loop reads CASTQTGPGNEQFF. The CDR3 region has the DNA TGTGCCAGCACGCAGACAGGACCAGGCAATGAGCAGTTCTTC.

The chain is built from TRBV10-3 and TRBJ1-1; the D is unclear. CDR1 and CDR2 from the germline V gene are ENHRY and SYGVKD. CDR3 length: 13 amino acids. The V end lost 3 bases, the J end lost 4 bases, and 9 bases lay between the germline ends. CDR3 region: CAISEEIRTEAFF. CDR3 DNA sequence: TGTGCCATCAGTGAAGAGATCCGCACTGAAGCTTTCTTT.

The rearrangement uses TRBV5-6 and TRBJ1-1; TRBD1 agrees at 11 bases. This CDR3 has 15 residues. Trimming at V came to 4 bases and at J to 3 bases, leaving 5 bases not matched to a gene. The germline gives CDR1 SGHDT, CDR2 YYEEEE. CDR3 residues: CASSPLGQGDTEAFF. In DNA form, the CDR3 reads TGTGCCAGCAGCCCACTGGGACAGGGGGACACTGAAGCTTTCTTT.

This chain connects TRBV6-5 to TRBJ1-3; D may be TRBD1 (5 bases). The CDR3 length is 15 residues. Germline lookup yields CDR1 MNHEY and CDR2 SVGAGI. The V end was cut by 8 bases, the J end by 2 bases, with 16 bases between. DNA of the CDR3: TGTGCCAGCGAGGCTGAGGACATTACTGGAAACACCATATATTTT. This encodes CASEAEDITGNTIYF.

V gene TRBV28 combines with J gene TRBJ1-2; D is uncertain. Looked up from germline, CDR1 is MDHEN and CDR2 is SYDVKM. V lost 7 bases and J lost 2, with 14 bases in between. This CDR3 contains 14 residues. The CDR3 DNA sequence: TGTGCCAGCATTAGTCTCGGAGGGAACTATGGCTACACCTTC. Residues: CASISLGGNYGYTF.

The genes are TRBV4-1 and TRBJ2-7; the match to TRBD1 covers 10 bases. Germline trimming cut 2 bases from V and 1 base from J; bases unmatched to any gene: 5. The CDR3 has 16 residues. CDR1 is MGHRA and CDR2 is YSYEKL in the germline V gene. The CDR3 loop is CASSQRDRGLSYEQYF. DNA for the CDR3: TGCGCCAGCAGCCAAAGGGACAGGGGACTGTCCTACGAGCAGTACTTC.

This clone was detected once. The V and J genes are TRBV28 and TRBJ1-4; 9 bases are a match to TRBD1. Per the germline V gene, CDR1 is MDHEN and CDR2 is SYDVKM. Losses at the gene ends were 3 bases for V and 5 bases for J; bases not matched to a gene: 7. This CDR3 has 16 residues. CDR3: CASSFPQGAGNEKLFF. The CDR3 region has the DNA TGTGCCAGCAGTTTTCCACAGGGGGCTGGGAATGAAAAACTGTTTTTT.

This clone came up a few times. V usage is TRBV5-1 and J usage is TRBJ1-2; 7 bases are shared with TRBD1. Germline V gene data show CDR1 as SGHRS and CDR2 as YFSETQ. Germline trimming cut 4 bases from V and 1 base from J; bases unmatched to any gene: 7. The CDR3 is 15 amino acids. The CDR3 DNA reads TGCGCCAGCAGCCGGGGGACAGCAGATAACTATGGCTACACCTTC. This sequence encodes CASSRGTADNYGYTF.

The J gene is TRBJ1-2, the V gene TRBV21-1. TRBV21-1 is given as a pseudogene. The CDR3 is 15 residues long. DNA for the CDR3: TGTGCCAGCAGCAAAGCGCACGAAAAGGGAGGTGGCTACACCTTC. It yields the protein CASSKAHEKGGGYTF.

This clone has only a few counts. This chain joins TRBV19 and TRBJ2-1; TRBD2 matches at 8 bases. This CDR3 spans 17 amino acids. The V and J ends lost 3 bases and 4 bases, in that order; junction bases with no gene match: 11. The germline CDR1 and CDR2 sequences are LNHDA and SQIVND (reference sequence). This CDR3 reads CASSIRKRGGGYNEQFF. The DNA of the CDR3 is TGTGCCAGTAGTATTCGAAAGCGGGGCGGGGGGTACAATGAGCAGTTCTTC.

This clone was seen a handful of times. The chain recombines TRBV19 with TRBJ2-3, with 14 bases aligning to TRBD2. CDR1 is LNHDA, CDR2 SQIVND, per germline (reference sequence). This CDR3 contains 17 residues. J was trimmed by 3 bases and V by 6 bases; bases with no gene match: 8. CDR3 sequence reads: CASRGTSGRARTDTQYF. The CDR3 DNA sequence: TGTGCCAGTAGGGGGACTAGCGGGAGAGCAAGAACAGATACGCAGTATTTT.

The chain combines TRBV28 with TRBJ1-5; D remains unclear. Germline values: CDR1 MDHEN, CDR2 SYDVKM. The CDR3 loop spans 15 amino acids. The germline V and J ends were trimmed by 4 bases and 9 bases, with 19 bases remaining between them. The CDR3 protein is CASSSVEGPRRPQHF. The CDR3 DNA reads TGTGCCAGCAGTTCGGTGGAGGGTCCCCGACGGCCCCAGCATTTT.

The V and J genes are TRBV28 and TRBJ2-1; 8 nucleotides agree with TRBD1. The CDR3 loop spans 15 amino acids. V lost 5 bases to trimming and J lost 4 bases; unmatched junction nucleotides: 7. Germline V CDR1 and CDR2: MDHEN, SYDVKM. The CDR3 sequence is CASSHGTGFYNEQFF. CDR3 sequence (DNA): TGTGCCAGCAGTCATGGGACAGGTTTTTACAATGAGCAGTTCTTC.

J is TRBJ2-7 and V is TRBV12-3 or TRBV12-4; no definite D call. The CDR3 consists of 12 residues. V lost 2 bases to trimming and J lost 4 bases, with 6 bases between them. In DNA form, the CDR3 reads TGTGCCAGCAGTTTAATCGGTTACGAGCAGTACTTC. It translates to CASSLIGYEQYF.